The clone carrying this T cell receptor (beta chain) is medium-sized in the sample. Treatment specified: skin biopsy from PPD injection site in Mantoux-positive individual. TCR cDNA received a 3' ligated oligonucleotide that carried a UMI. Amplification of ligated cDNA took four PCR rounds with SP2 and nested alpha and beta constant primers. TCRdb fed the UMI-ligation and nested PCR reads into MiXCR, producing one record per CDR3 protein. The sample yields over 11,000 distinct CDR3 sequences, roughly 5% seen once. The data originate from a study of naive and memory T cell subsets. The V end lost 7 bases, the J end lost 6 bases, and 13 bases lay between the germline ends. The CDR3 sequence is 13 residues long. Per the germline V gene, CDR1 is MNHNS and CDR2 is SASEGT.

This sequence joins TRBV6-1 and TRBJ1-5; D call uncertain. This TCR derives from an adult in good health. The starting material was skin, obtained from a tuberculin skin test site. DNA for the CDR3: TGTGCCAGCATTTCAGGCGCCGGTCAGCCCCAGCATTTT. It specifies CASISGAGQPQHF.